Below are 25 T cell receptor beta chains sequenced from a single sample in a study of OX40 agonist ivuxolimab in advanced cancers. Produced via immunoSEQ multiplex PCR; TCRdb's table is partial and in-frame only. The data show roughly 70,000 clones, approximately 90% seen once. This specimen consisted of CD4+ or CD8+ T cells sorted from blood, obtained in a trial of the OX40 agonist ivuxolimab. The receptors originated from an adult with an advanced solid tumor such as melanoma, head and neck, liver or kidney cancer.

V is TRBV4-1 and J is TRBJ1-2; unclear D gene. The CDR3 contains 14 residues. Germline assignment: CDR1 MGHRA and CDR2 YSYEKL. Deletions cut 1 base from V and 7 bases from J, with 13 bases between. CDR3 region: CASSQGLHASGYTF. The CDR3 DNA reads TGCGCCAGCAGCCAAGGGCTCCACGCCTCTGGCTACACCTTC.

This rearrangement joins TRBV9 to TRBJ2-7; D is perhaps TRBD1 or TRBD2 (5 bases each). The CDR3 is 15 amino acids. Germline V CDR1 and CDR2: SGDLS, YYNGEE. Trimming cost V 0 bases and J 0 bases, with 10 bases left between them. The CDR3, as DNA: TGTGCCAGCAGCGTAGGGGACGTAAGCTCCTACGAGCAGTACTTC. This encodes CASSVGDVSSYEQYF.

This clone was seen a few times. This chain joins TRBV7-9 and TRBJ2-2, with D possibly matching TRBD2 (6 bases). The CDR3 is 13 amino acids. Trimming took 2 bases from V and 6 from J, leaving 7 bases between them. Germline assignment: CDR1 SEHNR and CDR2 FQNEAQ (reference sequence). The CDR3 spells CASSLTGAGELFF. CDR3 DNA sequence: TGTGCCAGCAGCTTAACGGGGGCCGGGGAGCTGTTTTTT.

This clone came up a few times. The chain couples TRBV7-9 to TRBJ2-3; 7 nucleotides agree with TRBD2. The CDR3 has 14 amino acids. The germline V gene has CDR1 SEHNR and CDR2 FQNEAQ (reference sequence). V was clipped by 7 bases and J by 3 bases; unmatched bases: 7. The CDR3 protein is CASNGGSGTDTQYF. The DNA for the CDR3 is TGTGCCAGCAACGGCGGGAGTGGGACAGATACGCAGTATTTT.

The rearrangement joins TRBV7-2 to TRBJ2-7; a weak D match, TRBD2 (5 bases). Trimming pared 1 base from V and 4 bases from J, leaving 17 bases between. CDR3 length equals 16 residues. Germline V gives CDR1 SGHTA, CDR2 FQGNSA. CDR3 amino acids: CASSLVIRSGAYEQYF. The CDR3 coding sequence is TGTGCCAGCAGCTTAGTTATCAGAAGCGGAGCATACGAGCAGTACTTC.

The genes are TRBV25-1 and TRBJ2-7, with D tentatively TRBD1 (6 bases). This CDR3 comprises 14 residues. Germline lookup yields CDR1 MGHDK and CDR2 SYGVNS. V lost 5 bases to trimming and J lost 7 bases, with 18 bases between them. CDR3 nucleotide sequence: TGTGCCAGCAGTCCGGGCACAGGGACGGGGGAGCAGTACTTC. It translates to CASSPGTGTGEQYF.

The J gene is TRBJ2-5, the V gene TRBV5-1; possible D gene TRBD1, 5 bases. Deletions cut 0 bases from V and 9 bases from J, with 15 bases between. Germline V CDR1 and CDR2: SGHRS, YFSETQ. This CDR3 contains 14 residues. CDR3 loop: CASSLGSQGGSQYF. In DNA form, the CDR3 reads TGCGCCAGCAGCTTGGGCTCCCAGGGTGGGTCCCAGTACTTC. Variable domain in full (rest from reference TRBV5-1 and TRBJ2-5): KAGVTQTPRYLIKTRGQQVTLSCSPISGHRSVSWYQQTPGQGLQFLFEYFSETQRNKGNFPGRFSGRQFSNSRSEMNVSTLELGDSALYLCASSLGSQGGSQYFGPGTRLLVL.

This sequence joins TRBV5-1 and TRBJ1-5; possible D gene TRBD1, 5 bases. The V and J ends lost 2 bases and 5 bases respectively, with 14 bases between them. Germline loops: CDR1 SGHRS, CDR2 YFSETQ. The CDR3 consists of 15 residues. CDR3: CASSLGGAGDQPQHF. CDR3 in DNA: TGCGCCAGCAGCTTAGGTGGGGCTGGGGATCAGCCCCAGCATTTT.

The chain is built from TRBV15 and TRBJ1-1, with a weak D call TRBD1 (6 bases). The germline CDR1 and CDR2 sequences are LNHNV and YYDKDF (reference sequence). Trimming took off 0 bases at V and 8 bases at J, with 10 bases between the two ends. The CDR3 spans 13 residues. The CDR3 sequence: CATSRDLQGEAFF. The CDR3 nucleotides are TGTGCCACCAGCAGAGATTTACAGGGCGAAGCTTTCTTT.

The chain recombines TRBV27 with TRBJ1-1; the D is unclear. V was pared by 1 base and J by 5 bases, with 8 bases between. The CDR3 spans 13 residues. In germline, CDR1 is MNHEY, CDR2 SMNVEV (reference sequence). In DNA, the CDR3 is TGTGCCAGCAGTTTATGGAGGGAGACTGAAGCTTTCTTT. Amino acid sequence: CASSLWRETEAFF.

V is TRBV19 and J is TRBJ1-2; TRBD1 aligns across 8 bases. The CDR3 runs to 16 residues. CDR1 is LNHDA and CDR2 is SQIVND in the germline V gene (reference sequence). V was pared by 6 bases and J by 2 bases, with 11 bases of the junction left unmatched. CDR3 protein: CASRFRTGLQNYGYTF. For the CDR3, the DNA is TGTGCCAGTAGATTTCGGACAGGGCTTCAGAACTATGGCTACACCTTC.

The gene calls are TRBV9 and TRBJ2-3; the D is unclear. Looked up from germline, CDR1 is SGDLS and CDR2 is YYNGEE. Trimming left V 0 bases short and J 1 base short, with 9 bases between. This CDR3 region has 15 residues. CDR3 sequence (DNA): TGTGCCAGCAGCGTAGCCGGATTAGGCACAGATACGCAGTATTTT. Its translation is CASSVAGLGTDTQYF.

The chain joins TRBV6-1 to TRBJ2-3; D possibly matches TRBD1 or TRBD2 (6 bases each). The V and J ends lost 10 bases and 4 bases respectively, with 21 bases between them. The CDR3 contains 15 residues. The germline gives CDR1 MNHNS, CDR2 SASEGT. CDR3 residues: CAMSRGLLGSDTQYF. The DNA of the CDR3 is TGTGCCATGTCACGGGGGCTTTTAGGGTCAGATACGCAGTATTTT.

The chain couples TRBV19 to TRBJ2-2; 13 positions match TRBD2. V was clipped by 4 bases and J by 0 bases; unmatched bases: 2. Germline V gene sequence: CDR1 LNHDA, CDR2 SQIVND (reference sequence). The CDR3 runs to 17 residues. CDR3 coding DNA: TGTGCCAGTAGTACTGGACTAGCGGGAGCGAACACCGGGGAGCTGTTTTTT. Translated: CASSTGLAGANTGELFF.

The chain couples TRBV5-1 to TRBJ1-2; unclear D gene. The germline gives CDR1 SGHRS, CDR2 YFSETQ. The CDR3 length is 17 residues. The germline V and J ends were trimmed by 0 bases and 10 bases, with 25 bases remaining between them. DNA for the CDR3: TGCGCCAGCAGCTTGGTGGCGGAAACCTATGGTGTAAGGGTCTACACCTTC. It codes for CASSLVAETYGVRVYTF. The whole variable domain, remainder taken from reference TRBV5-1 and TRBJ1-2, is KAGVTQTPRYLIKTRGQQVTLSCSPISGHRSVSWYQQTPGQGLQFLFEYFSETQRNKGNFPGRFSGRQFSNSRSEMNVSTLELGDSALYLCASSLVAETYGVRVYTFGSGTRLTVV.

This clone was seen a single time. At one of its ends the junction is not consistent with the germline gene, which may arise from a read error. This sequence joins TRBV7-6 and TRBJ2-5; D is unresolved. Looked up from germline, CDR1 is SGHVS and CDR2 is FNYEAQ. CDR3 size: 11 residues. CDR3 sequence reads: CVSSAKETQYF. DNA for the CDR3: TGTGTCAGCAGCGCTAAAGAGACCCAGTACTTC.

DNA for the CDR3: TGCAGCGTGGCAGAGTCTTATGGCTACACCTTC. Translated: CSVAESYGYTF. The chain carries TRBV29-1 and TRBJ1-2; D is ambiguous. V lost 6 bases and J 5 bases, leaving 10 bases between the germline ends. The CDR3 totals 11 residues. Germline lookup yields CDR1 SQVTM and CDR2 ANQGSEA.

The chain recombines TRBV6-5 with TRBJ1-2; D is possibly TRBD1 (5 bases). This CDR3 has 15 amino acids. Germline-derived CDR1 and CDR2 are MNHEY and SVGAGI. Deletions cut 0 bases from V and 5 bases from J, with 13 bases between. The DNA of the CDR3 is TGTGCCAGCAGTTACTCGGGGAGGGGAGGTTATGGCTACACCTTC. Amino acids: CASSYSGRGGYGYTF.

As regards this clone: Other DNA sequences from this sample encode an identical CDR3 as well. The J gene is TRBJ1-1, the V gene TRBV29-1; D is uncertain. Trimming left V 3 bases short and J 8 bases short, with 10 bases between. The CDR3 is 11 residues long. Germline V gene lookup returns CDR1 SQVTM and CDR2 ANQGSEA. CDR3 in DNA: TGCAGCGTTGAGCGCCGTCTGGAAGCTTTCTTT. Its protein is CSVERRLEAFF.

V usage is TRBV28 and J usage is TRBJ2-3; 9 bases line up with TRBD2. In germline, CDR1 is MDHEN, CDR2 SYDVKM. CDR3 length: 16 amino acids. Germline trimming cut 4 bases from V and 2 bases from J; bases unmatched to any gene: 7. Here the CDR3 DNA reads TGTGCCAGCAGTTCCCAACTAGCGGGCAACACAGATACGCAGTATTTT. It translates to CASSSQLAGNTDTQYF.

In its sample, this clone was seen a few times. CDR3 coding DNA: TGCGCCAGCAGCCGCGATTGGGGGGCTAGGGCAGATACGCAGTATTTT. Translating gives CASSRDWGARADTQYF. This chain connects TRBV4-1 to TRBJ2-3, with D possibly called TRBD1 or TRBD2 (6 bases each). CDR3 length equals 16 residues. Germline assignment: CDR1 MGHRA and CDR2 YSYEKL. V shed 4 bases and J shed 4 bases, with 18 bases lying between them.

The CDR3 region is CASSPRLDRQETQYF. The CDR3 DNA is TGCGCCAGCAGCCCGCGCCTGGACAGGCAAGAGACCCAGTACTTC. The rearrangement joins TRBV5-1 to TRBJ2-5; 7 bases match TRBD1. Trimming removed 4 bases from V and 2 bases from J; junction bases left unmatched: 8. Germline V gene lookup returns CDR1 SGHRS and CDR2 YFSETQ. This CDR3 has 15 amino acids.

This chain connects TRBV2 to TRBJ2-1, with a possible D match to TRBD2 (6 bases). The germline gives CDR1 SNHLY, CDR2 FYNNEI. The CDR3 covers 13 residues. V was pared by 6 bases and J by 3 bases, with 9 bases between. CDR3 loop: CASRRLVYNEQFF. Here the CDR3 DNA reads TGTGCCAGCAGACGACTAGTCTACAATGAGCAGTTCTTC. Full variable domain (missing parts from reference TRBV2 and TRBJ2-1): EPEVTQTPSHQVTQMGQEVILRCVPISNHLYFYWYRQILGQKVEFLVSFYNNEISEKSEIFDDQFSVERPDGSNFTLKIRSTKLEDSAMYFCASRRLVYNEQFFGPGTRLTVL.

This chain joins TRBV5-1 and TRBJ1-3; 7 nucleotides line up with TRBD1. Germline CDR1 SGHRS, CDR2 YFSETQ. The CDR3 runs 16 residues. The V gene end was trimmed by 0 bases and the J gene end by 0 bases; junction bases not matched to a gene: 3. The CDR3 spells CASSLDRGLSGNTIYF. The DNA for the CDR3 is TGCGCCAGCAGCTTGGACAGGGGCCTCTCTGGAAACACCATATATTTT.

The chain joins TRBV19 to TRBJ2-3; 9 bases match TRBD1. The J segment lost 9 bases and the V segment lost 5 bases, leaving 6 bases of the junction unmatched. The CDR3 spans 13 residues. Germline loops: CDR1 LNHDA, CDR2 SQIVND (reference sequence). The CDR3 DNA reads TGTGCCAGTAGTTCCCGGGACAGGGTAACGCAGTATTTT. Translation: CASSSRDRVTQYF.